The clone carrying this TCR beta chain occurred a few times. The antigen is undetermined. The source of the sample is a study of T cells after yellow fever vaccination. Whole-study results and caveats: The study re-detected most primary-vaccination clones after the booster (about 96% CD4, roughly 91% CD8).

CDR3 size: 15 residues. The trim removed 2 bases at V and 7 bases at J, leaving 7 bases unmatched. Germline-derived CDR1 and CDR2 are SGHTA and FQGNSA. TCRdb re-called the 5' RACE reads through MiXCR, storing one row per CDR3 protein. The table lists roughly 520,000 distinct CDR3 sequences, less than 25% of them singletons, with roughly a sixth in the top ten. The sequences come from PBMCs, collected about 21 days after the first yellow fever vaccination. The clonotype was recovered from a man aged 18 to 30 who received the YFV17D yellow fever vaccine. V is TRBV7-2 and J is TRBJ1-5, with TRBD1 identical over 8 bases. CDR3 sequence reads: CASSLQGARGQPQHF. The DNA for the CDR3 is TGTGCCAGCAGCTTACAGGGGGCGAGGGGACAGCCCCAGCATTTT.